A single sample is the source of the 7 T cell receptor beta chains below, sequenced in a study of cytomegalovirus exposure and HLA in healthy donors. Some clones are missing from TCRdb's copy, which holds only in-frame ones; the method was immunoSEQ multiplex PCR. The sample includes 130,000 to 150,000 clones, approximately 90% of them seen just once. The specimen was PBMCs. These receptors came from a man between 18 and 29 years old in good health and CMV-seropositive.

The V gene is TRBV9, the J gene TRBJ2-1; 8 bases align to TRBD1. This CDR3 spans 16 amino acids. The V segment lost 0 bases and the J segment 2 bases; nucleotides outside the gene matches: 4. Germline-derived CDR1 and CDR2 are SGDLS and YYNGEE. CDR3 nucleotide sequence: TGTGCCAGCAGCGTAGAAAGGGACAGGCCCTACAATGAGCAGTTCTTC. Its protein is CASSVERDRPYNEQFF.

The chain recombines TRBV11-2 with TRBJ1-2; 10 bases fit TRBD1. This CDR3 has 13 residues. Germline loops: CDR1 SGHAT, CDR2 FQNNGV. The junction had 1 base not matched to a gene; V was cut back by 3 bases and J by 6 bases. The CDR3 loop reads CASSLGQGHGYTF. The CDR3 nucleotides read TGTGCCAGCAGCTTGGGACAGGGGCATGGCTACACCTTC.

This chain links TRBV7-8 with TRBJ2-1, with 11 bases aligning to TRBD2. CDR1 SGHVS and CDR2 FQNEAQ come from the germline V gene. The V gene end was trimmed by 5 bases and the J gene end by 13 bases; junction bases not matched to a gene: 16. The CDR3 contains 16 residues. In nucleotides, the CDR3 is TGTGCCAGCAGCCGGATGGGGACTAGCGGTCCCCAAGTTCAGTTCTTC. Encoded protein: CASSRMGTSGPQVQFF.

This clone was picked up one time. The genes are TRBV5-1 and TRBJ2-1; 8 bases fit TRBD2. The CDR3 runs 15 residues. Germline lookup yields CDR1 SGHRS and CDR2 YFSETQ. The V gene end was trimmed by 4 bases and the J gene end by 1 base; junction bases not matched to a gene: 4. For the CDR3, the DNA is TGCGCCAGCAGCCTTAGCGGGATATCCTACAATGAGCAGTTCTTC. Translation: CASSLSGISYNEQFF.

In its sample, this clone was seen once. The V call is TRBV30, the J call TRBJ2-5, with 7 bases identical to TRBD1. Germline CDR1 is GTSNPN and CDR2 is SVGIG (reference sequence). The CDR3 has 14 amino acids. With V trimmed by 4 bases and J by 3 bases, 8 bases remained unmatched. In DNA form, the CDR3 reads TGTGCCTGGAATCAACGAGGGGGCAAAGAGACCCAGTACTTC. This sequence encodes CAWNQRGGKETQYF. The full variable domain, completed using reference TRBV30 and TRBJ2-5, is SQTIHQWPATLVQPVGSPLSLECTVEGTSNPNLYWYRQAAGRGLQLLFYSVGIGQISSEVPQNLSASRPQDRQFILSSKKLLLSDSGFYLCAWNQRGGKETQYFGPGTRLLVL.

CDR3 in amino acids: CASSSRSTNEKLFF. CDR3 DNA sequence: TGCGCCAGCAGCTCCAGATCAACTAATGAAAAACTGTTTTTT. The V and J genes are TRBV5-1 and TRBJ1-4; D remains ambiguous. Trimming removed 3 bases at V and 0 bases at J, with 6 bases between. CDR3 length: 14 residues. Germline V gives CDR1 SGHRS, CDR2 YFSETQ.

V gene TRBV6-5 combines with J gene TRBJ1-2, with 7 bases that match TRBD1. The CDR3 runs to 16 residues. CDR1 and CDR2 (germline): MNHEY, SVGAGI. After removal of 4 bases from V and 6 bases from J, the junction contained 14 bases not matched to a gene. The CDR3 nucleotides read TGTGCCAGCAGTTTATCGGGGTGGACAGGCCTTCATGGCTACACCTTC. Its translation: CASSLSGWTGLHGYTF.